A single T cell receptor (beta chain) is shown here with its context. The table came from immunoSEQ multiplex PCR; TCRdb's copy has only in-frame clones and leaves some out. This sample has over 65,000 clones; 79% occur once, and the top ten carry 4.8%. The sample is drawn from a study of cytotoxic CD8 clonotypes in ibrutinib-treated CLL. V gave up 2 bases and J gave up 3 bases, with 8 bases separating them. This CDR3 is 13 amino acids long. Germline V gene data show CDR1 as SGHNT and CDR2 as YYREEE (reference sequence). This TCR came from a human donor with chronic lymphocytic leukemia. This rearrangement joins TRBV5-4 to TRBJ2-5; D possibly matches TRBD1 or TRBD2 (5 bases each). The sample was PBMCs, taken after 12 months of ibrutinib treatment. DNA of the CDR3: TGTGCCAGCAGCTTTCAGGGAGAAGAGACCCAGTACTTC. Translating it yields CASSFQGEETQYF.